Below are 4 T cell receptor beta chains sequenced from a single sample in a study of blood T cell repertoires in COVID-19. Clones were sequenced by immunoSEQ multiplex PCR, and TCRdb holds only the in-frame ones, with some missing. The sample yields about 130,000 clones, about 70% seen once. What was sequenced was peripheral blood. Receptor source: a man in his 60s with acute or convalescent COVID-19.

This clone came up many times. V and J are TRBV5-4 and TRBJ2-7; tentatively, D is TRBD2 (5 bases). Trimming removed 0 bases at V and 6 bases at J, with 10 bases between. The CDR3 is made up of 13 amino acids. CDR1 SGHNT and CDR2 YYREEE come from the germline V gene (reference sequence). The CDR3 sequence: CASSLVGGGEQYF. In DNA, the CDR3 is TGTGCCAGCAGCTTGGTTGGCGGAGGCGAGCAGTACTTC.

The J gene is TRBJ1-2, the V gene TRBV9; D is undetermined. The germline V gene encodes CDR1 SGDLS and CDR2 YYNGEE. CDR3 length: 15 residues. The V gene lost 4 bases and the J gene lost 1 base, with 14 bases spanning the gap. DNA of the CDR3: TGTGCCAGCAGCCCAACGGACGGAGGTAACTATGGCTACACCTTC. Amino acids: CASSPTDGGNYGYTF. Filled out from reference TRBV9 and TRBJ1-2, the complete variable domain reads DSGVTQTPKHLITATGQRVTLRCSPRSGDLSVYWYQQSLDQGLQFLIQYYNGEERAKGNILERFSAQQFPDLHSELNLSSLELGDSALYFCASSPTDGGNYGYTFGSGTRLTVV.

This chain connects TRBV12-3 or TRBV12-4 to TRBJ1-4, with 9 nucleotides matching TRBD1. V was pared by 5 bases and J by 12 bases, with 4 bases of the junction left unmatched. The CDR3 loop spans 12 amino acids. The CDR3 region is CASSPDRGELFF. CDR3 DNA: TGTGCCAGCAGTCCGGACAGGGGAGAACTGTTTTTT.

J is TRBJ2-1 and V is TRBV6-2 or TRBV6-3; D might be TRBD2 (6 bases). The CDR3 covers 15 residues. V gave up 6 bases and J gave up 8 bases, with 20 bases separating them. Germline values: CDR1 MNHEY, CDR2 SVGEGT. CDR3 loop: CASSPGGPRGYEQFF. The CDR3 region has the DNA TGTGCCAGCAGCCCCGGGGGACCCCGGGGCTATGAGCAGTTCTTC.